This T cell receptor beta chain was sequenced during a study of control samples from healthy donors and cancer patients. Sequenced by immunoSEQ multiplex PCR; TCRdb stores in-frame clones only, minus some. The sample lists some 130,000 clones, around 90% occurring once. Sequenced input: blood. This TCR was recovered from a man in his thirties or forties in good health.

The CDR3 DNA is TGTGCCAGCAGCCTACAGGGTAACTATGGCTACACCTTC. This sequence encodes CASSLQGNYGYTF. The chain carries TRBV5-5 and TRBJ1-2, with a weak D call TRBD1 (6 bases). This CDR3 is 13 amino acids long. The germline CDR1 and CDR2 sequences are SGHKS and YYEKEE (reference sequence). Trimming pared 4 bases from V and 1 base from J, leaving 8 bases between.